This T cell receptor beta chain is drawn from a study of graft-versus-host responses after intestinal transplantation (dated by TCRdb to the early 2020s). Regarding the study in general: Recipients received multivisceral, liver-intestinal, or isolated intestinal transplants. All recipients received anti-thymocyte globulin induction followed by maintenance tacrolimus and steroids for approximately 3 years. Bulk TCR-beta CDR3 sequencing was used to track graft-versus-host and host-versus-graft alloreactive T cell clones in the graft, circulation and bone marrow after intestinal transplantation. Alloreactive clones were identified by sequencing pre-transplant mixed lymphocyte reaction products and comparing them with unstimulated pre-transplant donor and recipient T cells. Of the 20 to 25 intestinal transplant recipients enrolled in the cohort, one of whom was a retransplant, a few patients without pretransplant specimens were excluded. Donor T cell macrochimerism was defined as a peak of at least 4% donor T cells among recipient peripheral blood mononuclear cells. Rather than going through the commercial service, samples from three later patients were sequenced in-house on an Illumina MiSeq and processed with MiXCR.

Per the publication, the time point label means: cells obtained before transplantation from donor or recipient. Mixed lymphocyte reactions plated approximately 200,000 CFSE-labeled pre-transplant responders with approximately 200,000 irradiated violet-dye-labeled stimulators and were cultured for about 6 days. Proliferating CD3+CD4+CFSE-low and CD3+CD8+CFSE-low responder cells were FACS-sorted on a BD Influx sorter after the mixed lymphocyte reaction. As encoded in the germline V gene, CDR1 is MNHEY while CDR2 is SVGAGI. Its CDR3 holds 13 amino acids, cysteine through phenylalanine. This entry keeps only the CDR3 DNA: 39 bases, framed from base 1. The junction carries 10 bases between V and J, which are trimmed by 5 bases and 2 bases respectively. Libraries were built with the immunoSEQ multiplex PCR assay. In most patients, genomic DNA was isolated using the Qiagen DNeasy Blood and Tissue Kit and sent frozen to Adaptive Biotechnologies for TCR sequencing. High-throughput TCR-beta CDR3 sequencing of genomic DNA from most patients was performed by Adaptive Biotechnologies. For the original study's pipeline: TCR sequencing data were retrieved from Adaptive's ImmunoSEQ software for around 19 patients, whereas three other patients were processed with MiXCR and VDJtools. CD4 versus CD8 sorting errors were corrected by removing sequences found in both subsets at a frequency ratio below 5:1. CDR3 nucleotide sequences shared between donor and recipient were removed because their origin could not be assigned. At least 2-fold expansion over unstimulated cells and a minimum CFSE-low frequency of 0.002% (template counts) or 0.001% (read counts) were required for clones to be classified as alloreactive. Mappable clones were those detected in sequenced pre-transplant spleen, lymph node, or MLR CFSE-low populations of the donor or recipient. The cumulative frequency of alloreactive clones was calculated as a percentage of all sequences, weighted by copy number. TCRdb stores this immuneACCESS table with in-frame sequences only. Part of the clones is absent; in the studies checked, under half of the shortfall reflects unresolved V genes, and no reason is known for the rest. D and trimming come from the DNA, and the V and J calls and clone size come from that table. Present in this sample are over 9,000 clones, 25% to 30% of which were seen just once. The ten largest clones take up around 3% of the sample.

The research as a whole found: In patients with donor T cell macrochimerism, the allografts had high GvH to HvG T cell clonal ratios. Peak levels of circulating GvH clones were associated with declines in HvG clones early after transplant. The conclusions were limited by the relatively low number and heterogeneity of the intestinal transplant patients. GvH clones turned up in recipient bone marrow, with some appearing earlier in ileal mucosa or blood, a pattern consistent with an intestinal mucosal origin.

Note on this clone: Base qualities are not provided; no much larger clone lies one nucleotide away.

The clonotype was recovered from a human patient who received an intestinal transplant. Recombination linked TRBV6-5 to TRBJ2-7; the D gene is perhaps TRBD2, on 6 matching bases. The starting material was alloreactive CD4+ T cells from a mixed lymphocyte reaction culture, obtained before intestinal transplant. In light of the paper, this sample's cell subset or site label describes: CFSE-low proliferating T cells sorted from roughly 6-day pre-transplant mixed lymphocyte reaction (GvH or HvG direction). The bases are TGTGCCAGCAGTCCCACGGGGGCCTACGAGCAGTACTTC. Its amino acids are CASSPTGAYEQYF.